This entry features one TCR beta chain sequence. This clonotype was found many times. Its recognized antigen is unknown. No clone much larger than this one lies a single base away; base qualities are absent. This entry is derived from a study of T cell repertoires in cytomegalovirus infection (dated 2019 in TCRdb). With regard to the full study: The peptide stimulations were aimed at well-studied HLA-B-restricted epitopes as well as recently identified HLA-C-restricted CMV epitopes, whose presentation resists viral immunomodulation. Because public TCR beta signatures pointed to carriage of CMV infection together with the matching HLA type, the HLA type of each donor mattered for the analysis. Results the study describes overall, beyond this receptor: The ex vivo response was dominated by HLA-C-restricted CMV-specific TCR beta clonotypes, which also provided the single most frequent clonotype in two of eight donors. Cumulative frequency of public TCR beta family members discriminated carriers of CMV infection plus the relevant HLA type in this cohort and an independent approximately 370-donor cohort.

What this sample's treatment or condition label stands for: in vitro stimulation with specific CMV peptide epitopes to enrich CMV-specific T cells. V loses 0 bases at its end and J loses 10 bases; junction bases beyond the gene matches: 14. In the germline V gene, CDR1 corresponds to SGHVS and CDR2 to FNYEAQ. The CDR3 has 17 amino acids, counting the end cysteine and phenylalanine. CDR3 DNA is the only sequence kept; it has 51 bases, read in frame from the first base. These reads were obtained on an Illumina HiSeq 1500. TCRdb's own reprocessing of the public reads used fastp at Q25 and MiXCR and kept productive beta chains. Each record represents a unique CDR3 protein, reported with the most common genes and DNA among its rows. This sample lists about 770,000 distinct CDR3 sequences; around 29% were detected once. The top ten clonotypes cover 13% of the sample.

This TCR derives from a human donor in good health (CMV status not recorded). Some clones in this sample may be carry-over from other donors' samples. Material: cultured CD8+ T cells from PBMCs, obtained from culture after CMV antigen stimulation. This chain is built from TRBV7-6 and TRBJ1-4; 7 of the junction bases match TRBD1. The sequenced DNA is TGTGCCAGCAGCTTAGCTTCGGGACAGAATCTCTTCGGAAAACTGTTTTTT. The resulting protein is CASSLASGQNLFGKLFF.